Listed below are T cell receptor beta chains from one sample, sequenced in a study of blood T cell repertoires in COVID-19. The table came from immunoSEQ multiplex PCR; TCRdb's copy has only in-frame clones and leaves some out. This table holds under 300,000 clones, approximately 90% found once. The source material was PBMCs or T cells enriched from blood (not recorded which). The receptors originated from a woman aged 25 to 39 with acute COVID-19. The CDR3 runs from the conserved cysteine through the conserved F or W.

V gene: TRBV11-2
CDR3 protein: CASSSGQGRNEQFF

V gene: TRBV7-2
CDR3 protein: CASSPGTSGYGTQYF

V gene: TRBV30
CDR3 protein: CALSTGSNQPQHF

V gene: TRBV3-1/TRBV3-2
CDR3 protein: CASSQVAGGLLTDTQYF

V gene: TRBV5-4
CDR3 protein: CASSRDIMNTEAFF

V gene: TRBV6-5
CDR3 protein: CASSYSGLAGTQYF

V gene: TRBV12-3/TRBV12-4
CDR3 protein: CASSTSNYGYTF

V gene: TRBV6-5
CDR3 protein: CASSLWTGGTDTQYF

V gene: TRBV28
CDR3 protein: CASSLARGYYGYTF

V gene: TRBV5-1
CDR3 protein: CASSLGNRAGNSPLHF

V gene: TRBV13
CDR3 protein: CASSLTVSGNTIYF

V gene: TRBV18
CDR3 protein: CASSPPSGQGTGYTF

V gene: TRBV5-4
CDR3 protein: CASSSVAEGGNTIYF

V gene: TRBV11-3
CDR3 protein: CASSQGPRPTDTQYF

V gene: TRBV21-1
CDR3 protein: CASTKGGGTGASPLHF

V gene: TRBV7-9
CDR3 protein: CASSLIGAGARAEAFF

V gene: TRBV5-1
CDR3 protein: CASSFGQSGTDTQYF

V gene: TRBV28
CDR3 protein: CASSFLRDAAFF

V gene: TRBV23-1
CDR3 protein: CASGRGLDETQYF

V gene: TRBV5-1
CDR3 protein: CASRTGQVVRNEQFF

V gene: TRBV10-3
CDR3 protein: CAISEPGQGNTGELFF

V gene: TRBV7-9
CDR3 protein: CASSLQGSEAFF

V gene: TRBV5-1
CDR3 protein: CASRLVENTGELFF

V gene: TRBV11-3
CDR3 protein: CASSLAGTTDTQYF

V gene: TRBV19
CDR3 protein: CASNGLAGYNEQFF

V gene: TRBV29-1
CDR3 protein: CSVYRGGTGELFF

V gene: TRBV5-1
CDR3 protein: CASQIHNEQFF

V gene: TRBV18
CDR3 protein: CASSRRTGENTEAFF